This record looks at one TCR beta chain sequence and its context. This clonotype was picked up a small number of times. It has no known antigen specificity. No per-base quality is available; no much larger clone lies one base away. The record originates from a study of post-analysis software for immune sequencing data (dated by TCRdb to 2015 to 2017). Background for the entire study: Disease courses on record covered relapsing-remitting, secondary progressive and progressive-relapsing multiple sclerosis, though some patients had no subtype annotation. A subset of samples was prepared in parallel using single-end sample barcoding, then pooled and co-amplified after Illumina adapter ligation. Patient repertoires were compared against roughly 11 previously published healthy control repertoires from donors aged 6 to 25 years. The research as a whole found: Patients showed significantly higher frequencies than controls for about 5 TRBV segments, among them TRBV5-6, TRBV5-1 and TRBV20-1. The multiple sclerosis patient group was slightly younger than the control group. Multiple sclerosis patients had significantly lower normalized Chao1 diversity than controls, a result that suggests substantial peripheral T-cell clonal expansion. Direct clustering with F measure revealed strong co-clustering of samples prepared in the same batch, which led to a batch-effect correction.

To demonstrate the VDJtools post-analysis software, TCR beta repertoires were profiled from the peripheral blood of 10 to 15 young patients with multiple sclerosis. The multiple sclerosis patients were children and adolescents between about 6 and 16 years of age. The protocol used for the library was PCR. The sample was run on an Illumina HiSeq 2500. To reduce PCR and sequencing biases, unique molecular identifiers were incorporated into the TCR beta cDNA libraries. Per 1 to 10 million input T cells, around 500,000 cDNA molecules were obtained, such that each molecule approximated one T cell. The same protocol used for the earlier healthy control dataset was applied to prepare and sequence the patient libraries. Within a given batch, samples were prepared together, multiplexed and sequenced on the same HiSeq lane. As for the authors' bioinformatics: MIGEC was used to process the raw barcoded reads, and molecular identifier groups with only a single read were discarded before consensus assembly and CDR3 extraction. Clonotype tables were post-analysed with VDJtools, normalizing diversity by down-sampling all datasets to the smallest sample size. Repertoire overlap clustering matched CDR3 amino acid but not nucleotide sequences to correct batch-related cross-sample contamination. Starting from the raw public reads, TCRdb applied fastp trimming at Q25, assembled clones with MiXCR and retained in-frame beta chains. When rows share a CDR3 protein, they turn into one entry using the most common DNA and genes. TCRdb's processing, not the study's, gives the V and J calls here. For this sample the table gives hundreds of thousands of distinct CDR3 sequences, of which about 32% were detected only once. 0.55% to 0.65% of the sample lies in the top ten.

The germline V gene (reference sequence) gives CDR1 as MNHNY and CDR2 as SVGAGI. V lost 4 bases and J lost 2 bases; the stretch between them is 16 bases long. The CDR3 sequence holds 16 residues, the cysteine and phenylalanine included. The CDR3 DNA has 48 bases and is translated from base 1. The receptor chain draws on TRBV6-6 and TRBJ2-3; TRBD2 is a possible D gene, resting on 6 matching bases. The specimen sequenced was blood. The clonotype was recovered from a girl between 5 and 17 years old with multiple sclerosis. The DNA is as follows: TGTGCCAGCAGTTCCCCAGCGGGCGGGGTCACAGATACGCAGTATTTT. This encodes CASSSPAGGVTDTQYF.